The T cell receptor (beta chain) under discussion was sequenced for a study of STAT3 mutations in large granular lymphocyte leukemia. Broader study findings: In T-cell large granular lymphocyte leukemia, about half of patients showed multiple immunodominant subclonotypes. After therapy, about 30% of the 18 patients switched clonotypes, all new clones STAT3 wild type.

A word on this clone: Its target is unknown.

The V and J ends lost 2 bases and 6 bases, in that order; junction bases with no gene match: 7. The CDR3 covers 14 residues. CDR1 is MNHEY and CDR2 is SVGAGI in the germline V gene. Using immunoSEQ multiplex PCR, the repertoire was profiled, and TCRdb retains in-frame clones only, with some absent. The sample includes thousands of clones, approximately 51% of them seen just once. The clonotype was recovered from a woman aged 70-85 years with T-cell large granular lymphocyte leukemia. Some clones in this sample may be carry-over from other donors' samples. Input material: peripheral blood mononuclear cells. This chain links TRBV6-5 with TRBJ2-7, with 7 bases fitting TRBD2. The CDR3 is CASSYAGESGEQYF. The CDR3 DNA follows: TGTGCCAGCAGTTACGCGGGAGAGTCGGGCGAGCAGTACTTC.